A selection of T cell receptor beta chains follows, all from one sample in a study of blood T cell repertoires in COVID-19. Profiling relied on immunoSEQ multiplex PCR, and the TCRdb table lists in-frame clones only, not all of them. This sample yields tens of thousands of clones, of which approximately 83% are seen a single time; about 9.1% belongs to the top ten. Input material: peripheral blood. The origin of the receptors is a man older than 75 with COVID-19, enrolled during active disease. CDR3s leave out the opening cysteine and the closing phenylalanine or tryptophan. The D gene is left open where the match is weak.

j_call v_call d_call cdr3_aa
TRBJ1-2 TRBV5-1 TRBD1 ASSYTGGNYGYT
TRBJ1-2 TRBV5-5 . ASSLAVPGYT
TRBJ1-1 TRBV28 TRBD1 ASTVRQGVYEAF
TRBJ1-2 TRBV5-6 . ASSLAYSGYT
TRBJ2-5 TRBV27 . ASSPLSGGQETQY
TRBJ2-3 TRBV4-2 TRBD1 ASSLGTDSTDTQY
TRBJ1-1 TRBV6-5 TRBD1 ASRPGQRNTEAF
TRBJ2-1 TRBV5-1 TRBD2 ASSPGLAGAFYNEQF
TRBJ1-1 TRBV4-3 . ASSQSFVMTEAF
TRBJ2-7 TRBV7-9 TRBD2 ASSLATSGGTYEQY
TRBJ1-5 TRBV10-3 . AIAEGGEGPQH
TRBJ2-7 TRBV29-1 TRBD2 SVKSGGDFYEQY
TRBJ1-6 TRBV12-3/TRBV12-4 . ASSEGGPPLH
TRBJ1-4 TRBV5-1 . ASSLAGAGDGEKLF
TRBJ2-3 TRBV14 TRBD2 ASSPRREGLDTQY
TRBJ2-7 TRBV27 TRBD2 ASSPSGGHYEQY
TRBJ1-2 TRBV29-1 . SVAGGMVPST
TRBJ2-1 TRBV5-4 TRBD1 ASSLLSGTGNNEQF
TRBJ2-7 TRBV5-1 . ASSLGYQGYEQY
TRBJ1-6 TRBV9 TRBD1 ASSASTGEGSPLH
TRBJ2-3 TRBV3-1/TRBV3-2 TRBD2 ASSQDPVVRGVADTQY
TRBJ1-3 TRBV4-1 . ASSQDVPGSGNTIY
TRBJ1-2 TRBV18 . ASSPGSAQGKGYT
TRBJ2-1 TRBV15 . ATSDGVRGRGQF
TRBJ1-2 TRBV6-2/TRBV6-3 TRBD1 ASSRAGTGYPGYT
TRBJ2-3 TRBV9 . ASSVGTLSTDTQY
TRBJ2-4 TRBV3-1/TRBV3-2 . ASSQDRNEGAKNIQY
TRBJ2-2 TRBV9 TRBD2 ASSVLFSVSLAGTGELF
TRBJ2-3 TRBV6-5 TRBD1 ASSSDRVGTDTQY
TRBJ1-1 TRBV7-2 . ASLPGPGRTEAF
TRBJ1-2 TRBV19 TRBD1 ASSLDRGGYGYT
TRBJ1-6 TRBV5-4 . ASTEQGVRNSPLH
TRBJ2-3 TRBV7-2 . ASSLAQSTDTQY
TRBJ2-3 TRBV7-2 TRBD2 ASSFWLAGGPDTQY
TRBJ2-7 TRBV5-8 . ASSQPGDRFIYEQY
TRBJ2-1 TRBV10-1 TRBD2 ASSDPSGPLAGGGNEQF
TRBJ2-6 TRBV19 . ASSKLVLDSGANVLT
TRBJ1-2 TRBV19 TRBD1 ASSPPRGLHGYT
TRBJ2-1 TRBV3-1/TRBV3-2 TRBD2 ASTPAGANEQF
TRBJ1-2 TRBV5-1 TRBD1 ASSPGTGVEGYT
TRBJ1-2 TRBV14 . ASSARLGTSNYGYT
TRBJ2-5 TRBV3-1/TRBV3-2 . ASTTVAGQETQY
TRBJ2-2 TRBV6-1 . ASSEGRGTQLF
TRBJ1-1 TRBV7-2 . ASSLVWADTEAF
TRBJ1-4 TRBV6-2/TRBV6-3 . ASSYSSGRLTTNEKLF
TRBJ1-1 TRBV7-2 TRBD1 ASSLEGTGGNTEAF
TRBJ1-2 TRBV19 TRBD1 ASSRTGGLRGYT
TRBJ2-7 TRBV7-2 TRBD2 ASSPQRLAGSYEQY
TRBJ1-4 TRBV24-1 . ATSDAKGGHEKLF
TRBJ1-1 TRBV19 . ASSENLNTEAF
TRBJ1-3 TRBV9 TRBD1 ASSLTGQGPSSGNTIY
TRBJ1-1 TRBV30 . AWSAGLNTEAF
TRBJ2-1 TRBV6-4 TRBD2 ASRGLAGAPHNEQF
TRBJ2-3 TRBV15 TRBD1 ATSGQGEGTDTQY